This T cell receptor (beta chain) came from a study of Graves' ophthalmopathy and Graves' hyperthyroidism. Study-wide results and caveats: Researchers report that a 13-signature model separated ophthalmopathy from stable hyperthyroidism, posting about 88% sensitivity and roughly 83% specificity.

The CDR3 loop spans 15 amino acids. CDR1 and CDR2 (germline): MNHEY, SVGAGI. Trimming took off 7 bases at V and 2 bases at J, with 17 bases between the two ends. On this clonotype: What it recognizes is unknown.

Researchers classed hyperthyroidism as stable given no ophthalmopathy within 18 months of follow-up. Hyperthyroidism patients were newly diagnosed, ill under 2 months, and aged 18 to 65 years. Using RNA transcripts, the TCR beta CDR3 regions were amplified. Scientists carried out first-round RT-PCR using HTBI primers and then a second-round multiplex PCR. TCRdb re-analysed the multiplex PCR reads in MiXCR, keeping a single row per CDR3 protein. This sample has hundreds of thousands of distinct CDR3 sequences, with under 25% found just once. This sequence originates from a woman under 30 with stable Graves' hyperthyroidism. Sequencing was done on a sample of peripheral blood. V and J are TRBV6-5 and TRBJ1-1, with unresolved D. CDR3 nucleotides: TGTGCCAGCACCTACTCGCGGGGTAGCAACACTGAAGCTTTCTTT. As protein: CASTYSRGSNTEAFF.